The present T cell receptor (beta chain) was sequenced within a study of blood T cell repertoires in COVID-19. Study-wide context: From the United States, Italy and Spain came samples of acute and convalescent COVID-19. T cells, B-cell-depleted T cells, or PBMCs provided the cDNA or gDNA that served as material.

In the source study's methods: It was from reference gene primer amplification that nucleated cell counts were estimated. Profiled with immunoSEQ multiplex PCR; TCRdb holds only in-frame clones, not every one. V and J calls and clone size are as listed in that table; D and trimming were resolved from the DNA. Of around 43,000 clones in the sample, about 90% were seen once. Germline V gives CDR1 MNHEY, CDR2 SVGEGT. With 2 bases removed from V and 6 bases from J, the gap between germline ends came to 11 bases. The CDR3 totals 14 residues. The chain uses TRBV6-2 or TRBV6-3 and TRBJ1-5; D gene uncertain. Sequenced input: peripheral blood. This clonotype was sampled from a woman aged 70-85 years with acute or convalescent COVID-19. This CDR3 is CASSYLGLFQPQHF. CDR3 nucleotides: TGTGCCAGCAGTTACCTTGGACTGTTTCAGCCCCAGCATTTT.